This T cell receptor beta chain was captured in a study of beta chain features in type 1 diabetes. Expressed TCRB transcripts were sequenced, since all the RNA that had been isolated was reverse transcribed. Data came from immunoSEQ multiplex PCR; TCRdb stores just in-frame clones and leaves some out. The sample consists of hundreds of thousands of clones, 7.5% to 9% of them appearing once. Findings and caveats of the study: PCR might show a preference for shorter templates, equally across patients and controls. Naive, central memory and Treg TCRB repertoires seemed to resemble each other more closely in patients than they did in healthy donors.

This clone was seen a few times. No antigen is known for it. CDR1 SGDLS and CDR2 YYNGEE come from the germline V gene. The ends were cut back, 0 bases at V and 6 bases at J, with 18 bases in the middle. CDR3 size: 16 residues. This chain connects TRBV9 to TRBJ1-2, with D tentatively TRBD1 (6 bases). This receptor was obtained from a woman between 18 and 30 years old in good health. What was sequenced was central memory CD4+ T cells from blood. The CDR3, as DNA: TGTGCCAGCAGCGTAGCTCACAGGGCAAACCGAAATGGCTACACCTTC. Translated: CASSVAHRANRNGYTF.